This TCR beta chain originates from a study of immune cell composition in non-small cell lung cancer. General observations from the study: It was not proven that tumour-reactive clones equal dominant tumour-associated clones.

Assay: immunoSEQ multiplex PCR; the TCRdb copy retains only in-frame clones and omits some. The data show about 1,700 clones, about 80% seen once. Normal lung was taken at the farthest possible site, at least 3 cm from tumour. This clone was counted only a few times. Its antigen is still unknown. This CDR3 has 16 residues. The chain has TRBV21-1 and TRBJ2-7; the table's D call, TRBD2, was not checked against the DNA. TRBV21-1 is a known pseudogene. Source material: non-adjacent lung tissue. This TCR was recovered from a human donor with non-small cell lung cancer. The CDR3 region is CASSKGGRGVSYEQYF. CDR3 in DNA: TGTGCCAGCAGCAAAGGAGGTCGGGGGGTTAGCTACGAGCAGTACTTC.